This entry describes one T cell receptor (beta chain). This receptor's antigen is unknown. Per-base quality was not reported, and no clone a single base away is much larger than it. CDR1 and CDR2 are drawn from the germline V gene (reference sequence): LNHDA, SQIVND. Reading from cysteine to phenylalanine, the CDR3 counts 17 amino acids. The only DNA kept is the CDR3, 51 bases in frame from the first base. V loses 5 bases of germline sequence and J loses 0 bases, and the interval between the two ends is 14 bases. The data originate from a study of shared clonotypes between healthy human individuals (dated by TCRdb to 2018 to 2021). Regarding the study in general: The cohort included a few men and a couple of women between 18 and 49 years of age. For each donor, three plates each were used for CD4 naive and CD4 memory, two plates were used for CD8 naive, and one plate was used for CD8 memory. Blood TCR repertoires of about 5 healthy adults were deeply sequenced to estimate repertoire size and the extent of clonotype sharing between individuals. Libraries were prepared and TCR repertoires were sequenced by different laboratories using diverse techniques, in order to increase sequencing depth and limit assay-specific biases. Each donor's leukapheresis produced roughly between roughly 0.85 and 10 billion PBMCs. The paper as a whole reports these results and caveats: Approximately 4.8% of naive CD4, 3.5% of naive CD8, 2.3% of memory CD4, and approximately 0.39% of memory CD8 clonotypes were shared across several donors. Higher generation probabilities were observed for clonotypes shared by all four sorted-subset donors than for non-shared clonotypes. Naive subsets generally had larger estimated clonotype richness than memory subsets did. Based on pairwise subsampling, the degree of clonotype sharing among donors was expected to be affected by sequencing depth. Because the study included a small number of donors, the genetic and exposure-history diversity represented was limited. Even with the large sequencing depth, rarefaction of the sorted-subset datasets indicated that sequencing was incomplete. Sampling was limited to blood, and TCR repertoires in tissue likely differ from TCR repertoires in blood.

Donors were healthy HIV-negative adults with no recently reported acute infections or vaccinations. Every donor was a Caucasian adult living in Nashville, Tennessee, USA. CD4+ T cells were enriched by magnetic negative selection; naive cells were then positively selected on CD45RA, and the negative fraction formed the memory subset. Blood was collected by leukapheresis, and PBMCs were isolated by Ficoll-Histopaque density gradient centrifugation and then cryopreserved in liquid nitrogen vapor phase. Analytical flow cytometry was used to check the purity and quantity of each magnetically sorted T cell population. Genomic DNA was isolated from each sorted fraction and quantified by UV absorbance on a Nanodrop 2000c. Using the deep immunoSEQ assay, TCR CDR3 regions were amplified from genomic DNA by multiplex PCR. Extracted genomic DNA from each cell subset was spread evenly across all wells of several immunoSEQ 96-well plates, with each plate serving as a replicate. For sorted subsets, 200 to 250 ng of genomic DNA, equivalent to some 30,000 T cell genomes, went into each replicate PCR. Purified libraries were quantified with a Qubit 3.0 fluorometer, sized on a Bioanalyzer 2100, and re-quantified with the KAPA Library Quantification kit. A separate single-read 150-cycle Illumina NextSeq 550 flow cell was used to sequence each immunoSEQ 96-well plate. As for the authors' bioinformatics: Because only junctional sequences without quality scores were contained in the immunoSEQ output, filtering matching that applied to full-length reads could not be performed. Sequences were annotated with PyIR, a Python wrapper for IgBLAST v1.9, using IMGT germline references to assign V/J genes and CDR3. Reads were removed for weak V/J assignments (E-value above 1e-6), missing CDR3, stop codons, out-of-frame junctions, or ambiguous translated residues. A V3J clonotype was defined by an identical inferred V gene, J gene, and CDR3 amino acid sequence. To compute the percentage overlap between repertoires, the number of shared unique clonotypes was divided by the size of the smaller repertoire. Richness of each repertoire was evaluated using RTK rarefaction, the Chao1 estimator, and Recon v2.1 estimates of unobserved clonotypes. Generation probabilities were computed with OLGA for all TCRbeta clonotypes obtained by the gDNA method from several donors. TCRdb limited this immuneACCESS table to in-frame rearrangements with V and J called. A share of clones is missing; checked studies link under half to unresolved V genes, and the rest is unexplained. That table supplies the V and J calls and clone size; D and trimming were determined from the DNA. A total of fewer than 3 million clones appear in this sample, just under 95% of them only once. The ten biggest clones cover 0.37% of the sample.

The sequence is built from TRBV19 and TRBJ2-6; the D region possibly corresponds to TRBD1 (5 bases align). The specimen was naive CD4+ T cells from PBMCs. The cell subset or site label corresponds to: CD45RA+ positively selected. The TCR sequence derives from a man aged 18 to 35 in good health. Some clones in this sample may be carry-over from other donors' samples. The nucleotide sequence is TGTGCCAGTAGTGCGCCATTGGGGCACTCTGGGGCCAACGTCCTGACTTTC. This sequence encodes CASSAPLGHSGANVLTF. Where the CDR3 stops, the reference TRBV19 and TRBJ2-6 genes take over; the full variable domain is DGGITQSPKYLFRKEGQNVTLSCEQNLNHDAMYWYRQDPGQGLRLIYYSQIVNDFQKGDIAEGYSVSREKKESFPLTVTSAQKNPTAFYLCASSAPLGHSGANVLTFGAGSRLTVL.